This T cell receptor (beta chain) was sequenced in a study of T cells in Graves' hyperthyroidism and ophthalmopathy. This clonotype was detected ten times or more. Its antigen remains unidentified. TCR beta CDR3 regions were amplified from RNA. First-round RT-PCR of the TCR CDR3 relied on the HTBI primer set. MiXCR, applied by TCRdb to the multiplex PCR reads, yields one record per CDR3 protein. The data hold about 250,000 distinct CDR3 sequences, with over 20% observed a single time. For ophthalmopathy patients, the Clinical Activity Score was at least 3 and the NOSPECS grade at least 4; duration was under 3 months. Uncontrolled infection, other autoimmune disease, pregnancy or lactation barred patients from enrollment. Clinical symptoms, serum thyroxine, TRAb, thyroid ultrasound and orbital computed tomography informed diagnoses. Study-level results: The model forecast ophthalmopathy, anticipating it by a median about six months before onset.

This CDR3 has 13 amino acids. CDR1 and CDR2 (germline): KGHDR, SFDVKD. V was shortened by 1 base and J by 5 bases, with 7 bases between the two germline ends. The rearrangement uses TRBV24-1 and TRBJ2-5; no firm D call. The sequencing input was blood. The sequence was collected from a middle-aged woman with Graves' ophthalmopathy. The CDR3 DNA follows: TGTGCCACCAGTGATTTTGGTCGGGAGACCCAGTACTTC. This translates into CATSDFGRETQYF.